The T cell receptor beta chain under discussion was sequenced for a study of blood T cell repertoires in COVID-19. Study information: In each case, the material was cDNA or gDNA derived from T cells, B-cell-depleted T cells, or PBMCs.

This clone was seen more than once but under ten times. The Seattle patients joined while their infection was active and were tracked longitudinally afterward. TCRdb keeps only in-frame clones here, not all; method: immunoSEQ multiplex PCR. In the table there are approximately 33,000 clones, roughly 88% of which are singletons. CDR1 and CDR2 from the germline V gene are SGHTS and YDEGEE. This CDR3 comprises 12 residues. V lost 7 bases and J lost 10, with 15 bases in between. The TCR originated in a man in his 60s with COVID-19, enrolled during active disease. J is TRBJ1-5 and V is TRBV5-8; TRBD1 might be the D (5 bases). The sequenced material came from peripheral blood. Here the CDR3 reads CASSLGWGPQHF. In nucleotides, the CDR3 is TGTGCCAGCTCCTTGGGTTGGGGCCCCCAGCATTTT.